This T cell receptor beta chain was captured in a study of tumor-infiltrating lymphocytes in primary liver carcinoma. As for the study in general: Samples produced roughly 3.65 to 8 million productive TCRbeta reads, comparable across tissue types.

Of note for this clonotype: Its antigen remains unknown. The junction differs from germline at one of its ends, possibly a read error.

Between roughly 18 and 30 mg of unsorted bulk tissue served as the source from which RNA and DNA were co-extracted. Donors underwent surgery for histopathologically diagnosed primary liver carcinoma. Study findings and constraints: Tumors and blood were compared for top-250-clone fraction, and tumors had the significantly higher value (p = 0.039).

The V gene's germline CDR1 is MNHNS and CDR2 SASEGT. The CDR3 loop spans 15 amino acids. With around 500 ng total RNA as template and a constant-region primer, TCR beta cDNA was made. Sequencing libraries for TCR beta derived from three nested multiplex PCR rounds that used slightly modified ARM-PCR. It was with TRBV1-TRBV30 forward primers and a C-beta reverse primer that the first two PCR rounds were run, at roughly 10 cycles each. TCRdb called the multiplex PCR reads again in MiXCR, with one record for every CDR3 protein. The sample shows 65,000 to 80,000 distinct CDR3 sequences, about 72% of them seen only once.

The V and J genes are TRBV6-1 and TRBJ2-5, with 9 bases fitting TRBD2. This clonotype was sampled from a man aged 40-49 years with primary liver carcinoma and hepatitis B virus infection. Sequenced sample: liver tumor tissue from sampling region 4. The subset is: tumor region T4, right-lateral pole. The DNA for the CDR3 is TGTGTCAGCAGTGAAGGGGTTAGCGGGAGAGAGATCCAGTACTTC. Its protein is CVSSEGVSGREIQYF.